Shown below are 3 T cell receptor beta chains from a single sample sequenced in a study of blood T cell repertoires in COVID-19. The data were produced by immunoSEQ multiplex PCR, yet TCRdb's version contains in-frame clones alone and is incomplete. The sample records about 380,000 clones, roughly four fifths being singletons. Source material: peripheral blood. Every receptor here comes from a human donor with acute or convalescent COVID-19. The donor label of this sample is uncertain.

The V gene is TRBV28, the J gene TRBJ1-2, with TRBD1 matching 9 bases. With 6 bases clipped from V and 5 bases from J, the junction kept 7 bases outside the gene matches. Germline assignment: CDR1 MDHEN and CDR2 SYDVKM. The CDR3 is 14 residues long. Written as DNA, the CDR3 is TGTGCCAGCAGGGCCCGGGACAGGGCTTATGGCTACACCTTC. Protein product: CASRARDRAYGYTF.

The chain uses TRBV5-1 and TRBJ1-1; 8 bases fit TRBD1. V lost 6 bases and J lost 2; bases outside the gene matches: 6. The length of the CDR3 is 14 residues. The germline V gene encodes CDR1 SGHRS and CDR2 YFSETQ. The CDR3 sequence is CASNYQGANTEAFF. The CDR3 region has the DNA TGCGCCAGCAACTATCAGGGGGCAAACACTGAAGCTTTCTTT.

The chain carries TRBV7-8 and TRBJ1-1, with D possibly being TRBD1 (5 bases). The germline CDR1 and CDR2 sequences are SGHVS and FQNEAQ. V lost 2 bases to trimming and J lost 0 bases, with 16 bases between them. The CDR3 runs to 17 residues. The CDR3 DNA is TGTGCCAGCAGCTTAATTAGGGGCCTGGGTGTGAACACTGAAGCTTTCTTT. Translation: CASSLIRGLGVNTEAFF.